Each of the 15 T cell receptor beta chains below was sequenced from the same sample in a study of T cell repertoires in cytomegalovirus infection. Their target antigens are unknown. One entry per CDR3 protein results from TCRdb running MiXCR on the reads. The profile shows about 700,000 distinct CDR3 sequences, 30% to 35% of them singletons. The sequencing here drew on cultured PBMCs, taken from culture after CMV antigen stimulation. The receptors originated from a human donor in good health (CMV status not recorded). Some clones in this sample may be carry-over from other donors' samples.

The V call is TRBV7-4, the J call TRBJ2-7; 9 positions match TRBD2. With 5 bases clipped from V and 2 bases from J, the junction kept 10 bases outside the gene matches. The CDR3 consists of 16 residues. Per germline, CDR1 SGHVT and CDR2 SQSDAQ. CDR3 sequence: CASSGLAPNLTYEQYF. CDR3 nucleotide sequence: TGTGCCAGCAGCGGACTAGCGCCGAACCTGACCTACGAGCAGTACTTC.

This chain links TRBV27 with TRBJ2-6; D is possibly TRBD2 (7 bases). The V gene lost 5 bases and the J gene lost 0 bases, with 17 bases spanning the gap. CDR1 and CDR2 (germline): MNHEY, SMNVEV (reference sequence). CDR3 length: 18 amino acids. In nucleotides, the CDR3 is TGTGCCAGCAGTCCCTGGGAGGGGGGGATCTCTGGGGCCAACGTCCTGACTTTC. It translates to CASSPWEGGISGANVLTF.

This clonotype has more than one count but fewer than ten. The gene calls are TRBV20-1 and TRBJ2-5; D possibly corresponds to TRBD1 (6 bases). V lost 4 bases to trimming and J lost 3 bases, with 15 bases between them. CDR1 is DFQATT and CDR2 is SNEGSKA in the germline V gene (reference sequence). This CDR3 comprises 14 residues. CDR3 nucleotides: TGCAGTGCTACAGGGGCCAGGGTGGAAGAGACCCAGTACTTC. Residues: CSATGARVEETQYF.

CDR3 region: CSARAMNQPQHF. The DNA of the CDR3 is TGCAGTGCTCGGGCAATGAATCAGCCCCAGCATTTT. The J gene is TRBJ1-5, the V gene TRBV20-1; D is undetermined. Germline CDR1 and CDR2: DFQATT and SNEGSKA (reference sequence). The V and J ends lost 5 bases and 4 bases respectively, with 9 bases between them. The CDR3 spans 12 residues.

This clonotype was counted a few times. Written as DNA, the CDR3 is TGTGCCAGCAGTGGAGAAACGCGGGGGAGCTTTGATACGCAGTATTTT. Translated: CASSGETRGSFDTQYF. The chain is built from TRBV28 and TRBJ2-3, with TRBD2 identical over 7 bases. Germline CDR1 reads MDHEN; CDR2 reads SYDVKM. This CDR3 spans 16 amino acids. V was clipped by 5 bases and J by 6 bases; unmatched bases: 14.

The rearrangement uses TRBV12-3 or TRBV12-4 and TRBJ2-3; 10 nucleotides align to TRBD2. This CDR3 has 16 amino acids. The V segment lost 5 bases and the J segment 3 bases; nucleotides outside the gene matches: 8. For the CDR3, the DNA is TGTGCCAGCAGTCCCGCAGCGGGAGGGGGGACAGATACGCAGTATTTT. Encoded protein: CASSPAAGGGTDTQYF.

This clonotype has only a few counts. The chain couples TRBV7-9 to TRBJ2-1; 8 bases are shared with TRBD2. Germline CDR1 is SEHNR and CDR2 is FQNEAQ (reference sequence). This CDR3 is 16 amino acids long. Germline trimming cut 0 bases from V and 9 bases from J; bases unmatched to any gene: 10. The CDR3 bases are TGTGCCAGCAGCTTAGCGCTTCCCGGACTAGCTGCTGAGCAGTTCTTC. Residues: CASSLALPGLAAEQFF. Complete variable domain (other parts from reference TRBV7-9 and TRBJ2-1): DTGVSQNPRHKITKRGQNVTFRCDPISEHNRLYWYRQTLGQGPEFLTYFQNEAQLEKSRLLSDRFSAERPKGSFSTLEIQRTEQGDSAMYLCASSLALPGLAAEQFFGPGTRLTVL.

The V gene is TRBV4-3, the J gene TRBJ1-5, with D tentatively TRBD1 (5 bases). V lost 4 bases and J 0 bases, leaving 10 bases between the germline ends. Germline CDR1 and CDR2: LGHNA and YSLEER. The CDR3 is made up of 15 amino acids. CDR3 nucleotide sequence: TGCGCCAGCAGCCCGGGGGTTTATAGCAATCAGCCCCAGCATTTT. Translating gives CASSPGVYSNQPQHF.

J is TRBJ2-1 and V is TRBV9; a weak D match, TRBD1 (5 bases). The CDR3 consists of 15 residues. Germline V lookup: CDR1 SGDLS, CDR2 YYNGEE. Trimming removed 2 bases from V and 2 bases from J, with 11 bases in between. CDR3 DNA: TGTGCCAGCAGCGTCTCAACAGGAACCTACAATGAGCAGTTCTTC. Amino acid sequence: CASSVSTGTYNEQFF.

V and J are TRBV5-1 and TRBJ1-1; 8 nucleotides align to TRBD1. CDR1 is SGHRS, CDR2 YFSETQ, per germline. V dropped 4 bases and J dropped 3; count of bases not matched to a gene: 5. The length of the CDR3 is 14 residues. The CDR3 bases are TGCGCCAGCAGCCTGGACAGGGTTGACACTGAAGCTTTCTTT. It yields the protein CASSLDRVDTEAFF.

The CDR3 DNA reads TGTGCCAGCAGTTCCGTACTTAGGAGCACAGATACGCAGTATTTT. Translating gives CASSSVLRSTDTQYF. This sequence joins TRBV27 and TRBJ2-3; D is uncertain. The germline V and J ends were trimmed by 4 bases and 0 bases, with 11 bases remaining between them. Germline CDR1 reads MNHEY; CDR2 reads SMNVEV (reference sequence). The CDR3 has 15 residues.

J is TRBJ2-3 and V is TRBV15; D is possibly TRBD1 (5 bases). The CDR3 is 15 residues long. Trimming took 0 bases from V and 6 from J, leaving 13 bases between them. Germline assignment: CDR1 LNHNV and CDR2 YYDKDF (reference sequence). CDR3 in amino acids: CATSRDGASQDTQYF. The DNA for the CDR3 is TGTGCCACCAGCAGAGATGGGGCCTCTCAGGATACGCAGTATTTT. Full variable domain (outside the CDR3, taken from reference TRBV15 and TRBJ2-3): DAMVIQNPRYQVTQFGKPVTLSCSQTLNHNVMYWYQQKSSQAPKLLFHYYDKDFNNEADTPDNFQSRRPNTSFCFLDIRSPGLGDTAMYLCATSRDGASQDTQYFGPGTRLTVL.

This clonotype was counted ten times or more. The chain is built from TRBV7-2 and TRBJ2-1; 11 bases are shared with TRBD2. The CDR3 is made up of 16 amino acids. Germline V lookup: CDR1 SGHTA, CDR2 FQGNSA. V lost 6 bases and J lost 1; bases outside the gene matches: 5. The CDR3 DNA follows: TGTGCCAGCAGATCGGGACTAGCGGCTTCCTACAATGAGCAGTTCTTC. Translation gives CASRSGLAASYNEQFF.

This clonotype came up a few times. The V and J genes are TRBV7-9 and TRBJ1-4, with a possible D match to TRBD1 (6 bases). CDR1 is SEHNR and CDR2 is FQNEAQ in the germline V gene (reference sequence). V shed 5 bases and J shed 8 bases, with 12 bases lying between them. This CDR3 has 13 amino acids. CDR3 loop: CASSLRQDEKLFF. The CDR3 DNA reads TGTGCCAGCAGCCTAAGACAGGACGAAAAACTGTTTTTT.

The chain uses TRBV7-2 and TRBJ2-2; 8 bases align to TRBD1. Trimming cost V 4 bases and J 3 bases; bases outside gene matches: 7. Germline loops: CDR1 SGHTA, CDR2 FQGNSA. The CDR3 is made up of 16 amino acids. CDR3 loop: CASSSNQGAYTGELFF. DNA of the CDR3: TGTGCCAGCAGCTCCAATCAGGGGGCTTACACCGGGGAGCTGTTTTTT.